This T cell receptor (beta chain) was documented in a study of T cells in Graves' hyperthyroidism and ophthalmopathy (dated by TCRdb to the late 2010s). About the study as a whole: Peripheral blood was collected at initial diagnosis, before any treatment. After sampling, hyperthyroidism patients received methimazole starting at 30 mg daily, and ophthalmopathy patients received high-dose intravenous methylprednisolone. TCR V-J signatures able to tell the groups apart were searched for in a discovery cohort of 90 to 100 patients, of whom over 40 had Graves' ophthalmopathy and around 57 had stable Graves' hyperthyroidism. Prospective prediction of ophthalmopathy was tested in an independent validation cohort of approximately 19 hyperthyroidism patients and 15 to 17 patients who later progressed to ophthalmopathy. In several Graves' hyperthyroidism patients, the study also compared T-cell repertoires from thyroid tissue with T-cell repertoires from blood. The paper describes TCR Vbeta CDR3 sequencing of 135 peripheral blood samples, made up of about 41 ophthalmopathy patients, more than 70 hyperthyroidism patients and around 17 progressor patients. For training and testing, the 100 or so patients in the discovery cohort were randomly divided in a 7:3 ratio. Points the paper makes about the study in general: In validation, progression to ophthalmopathy was predicted by the model with around 70% sensitivity and around 76% specificity, a median of approximately 6.5 months before onset. Sample size was not statistically predetermined, and investigators were not blinded to group allocation. In cross-validation, a model built on a 13 V-J signature told ophthalmopathy apart from stable hyperthyroidism with 85% to 90% sensitivity and 81% to 82% specificity, and in testing the same model reached 80%/75%. Blood samples also contained most of the expanded thyroid clonotypes (frequency above 0.001), which suggests that blood repertoires may reflect thyroid immune responses.

Ophthalmopathy patients had moderately to severely active disease, Clinical Activity Score of at least 3, NOSPECS grade of at least 4, and duration under 3 months. The study excluded patients with uncontrolled infections, other autoimmune diseases, pregnancy or lactation. Clinical symptoms, serum thyroxine and TRAb, thyroid ultrasound, and orbital computed tomography formed the basis for the diagnoses. PBMCs were separated from roughly 9.6 ml of fresh peripheral blood using Ficoll-Paque density gradient centrifugation. Total RNA was extracted using Trizol reagent, and RNA quality was assessed on an Agilent 2100 Bioanalyzer. The CDR1 and CDR2 encoded by the germline V gene are SGHTA and FQGNSA. Spanning cysteine to phenylalanine, the CDR3 consists of 13 amino acids. Only CDR3 DNA is held: 39 bases, read in frame from base 1. Trimming takes 0 bases from V and 5 bases from J, and the germline ends sit 5 bases apart.

TCR beta CDR3 regions were amplified from RNA transcripts. The TCR CDR3 was subjected to a first round of RT-PCR using the HTBI primer set and the Qiagen OneStep RT-PCR kit. The libraries were constructed in a second round of multiplex PCR and then size-selected and purified. The libraries were sequenced on an Illumina HiSeq2000 using paired-end 100 bp reads. The study's processing was this. SOAPnuke was used to process the raw data, throwing out any read that contained adapters or uncalled bases, had a mean Phred below 15, or lacked an exact constant-primer or identifier match. COPE v1.2.5 was used to merge the high-quality paired reads, and each unique nucleotide sequence was defined as a clonotype. MiTCR v1.1 was used to align the clonotypes against IMGT TRBV, TRBD and TRBJ reference segments. The analysis was restricted to V-J combinations with a frequency above 0.0001, which together covered 99.2% of the repertoires. A TCS score was defined as the ratio between F50 (clonal expansion) and ExV (chaos), using BLOSUM62-based TCRdist between CDR3 peptides within each V-J. Welch's t-statistics and random forest reduced 500 to 650 V-J features to about 12, which were used in a naive Bayes classifier (R e1071). TCRdb cleaned the public reads at Q25 with fastp, built clones with MiXCR and kept in-frame beta chains. Every entry covers one CDR3 protein and lists the most common genes and DNA from its rows. These V and J calls derive from TCRdb rather than the authors' analysis. The sample table contains a few hundred thousand distinct CDR3 sequences; only one count was recorded for about 18% of them. The ten largest make up 40% to 45% of the sample.

This clonotype was detected many times. It has no known antigen specificity. No much larger clone exists at a distance of one base, and base qualities are not known. This TCR derives from a young man with Graves' ophthalmopathy. This chain is built from TRBV7-2 and TRBJ1-5; there is no confident call for the D gene. Sequencing input: blood. CDR3 protein: CASSLAPDQPQHF. The DNA reads TGTGCCAGCAGCTTAGCGCCGGATCAGCCCCAGCATTTT.